These 2 T cell receptor beta chains share one sample of origin, sequenced in a study of blood T cell repertoires in COVID-19. TCRdb's table, derived via immunoSEQ multiplex PCR, lists solely in-frame clones and lacks some. This repertoire shows approximately 100,000 clones, 76% found once; its top ten account for roughly 6%. Sequencing was done on a sample of peripheral blood. All receptors come from a man at least 80 years old with COVID-19, enrolled during active disease.

The chain is built from TRBV7-9 and TRBJ1-1; 8 positions agree with TRBD1. CDR1 is SEHNR and CDR2 is FQNEAQ in the germline V gene (reference sequence). The CDR3 sequence is 14 residues long. V lost 3 bases to trimming and J lost 4 bases; unmatched junction nucleotides: 4. The CDR3 is CASSFRGRATEAFF. CDR3 nucleotides: TGTGCCAGCAGCTTCAGGGGGCGAGCCACTGAAGCTTTCTTT. Drawing the rest from reference TRBV7-9 and TRBJ1-1, the complete variable domain is DTGVSQNPRHKITKRGQNVTFRCDPISEHNRLYWYRQTLGQGPEFLTYFQNEAQLEKSRLLSDRFSAERPKGSFSTLEIQRTEQGDSAMYLCASSFRGRATEAFFGQGTRLTVV.

The chain uses TRBV19 and TRBJ1-2; D is uncertain. The V and J ends lost 5 bases and 5 bases respectively, with 18 bases between them. Germline-derived CDR1 and CDR2 are LNHDA and SQIVND (reference sequence). CDR3 length equals 15 residues. The DNA for the CDR3 is TGTGCCAGTAGTTCCCCTGGAGGGAATTGGTATGGCTACACCTTC. Protein: CASSSPGGNWYGYTF.